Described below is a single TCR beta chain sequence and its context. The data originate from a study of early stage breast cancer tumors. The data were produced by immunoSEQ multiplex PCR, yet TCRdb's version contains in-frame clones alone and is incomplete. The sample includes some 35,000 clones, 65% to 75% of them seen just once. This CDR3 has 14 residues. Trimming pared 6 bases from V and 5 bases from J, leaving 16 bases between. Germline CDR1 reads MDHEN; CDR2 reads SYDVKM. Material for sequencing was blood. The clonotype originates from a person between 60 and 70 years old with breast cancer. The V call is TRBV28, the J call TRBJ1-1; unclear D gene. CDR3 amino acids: CASRWGFIATEAFF. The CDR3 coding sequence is TGTGCCAGCAGGTGGGGTTTTATTGCTACTGAAGCTTTCTTT. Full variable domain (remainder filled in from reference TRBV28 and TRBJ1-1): DVKVTQSSRYLVKRTGEKVFLECVQDMDHENMFWYRQDPGLGLRLIYFSYDVKMKEKGDIPEGYSVSREKKERFSLILESASTNQTSMYLCASRWGFIATEAFFGQGTRLTVV.